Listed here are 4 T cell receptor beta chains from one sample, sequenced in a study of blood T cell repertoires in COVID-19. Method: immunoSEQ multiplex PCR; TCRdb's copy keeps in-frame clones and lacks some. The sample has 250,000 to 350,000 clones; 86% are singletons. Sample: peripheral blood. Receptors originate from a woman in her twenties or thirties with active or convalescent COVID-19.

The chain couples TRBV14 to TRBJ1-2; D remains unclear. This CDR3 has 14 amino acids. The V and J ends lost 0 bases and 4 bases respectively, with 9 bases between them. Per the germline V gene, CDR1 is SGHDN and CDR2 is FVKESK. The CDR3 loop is CASSQDTRIYGYTF. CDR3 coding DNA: TGTGCCAGCAGCCAAGATACGAGGATCTATGGCTACACCTTC.

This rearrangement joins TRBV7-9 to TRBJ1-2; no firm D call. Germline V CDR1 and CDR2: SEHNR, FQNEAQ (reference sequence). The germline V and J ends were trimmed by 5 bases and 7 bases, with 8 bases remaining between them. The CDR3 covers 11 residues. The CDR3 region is CASSRRGGYTF. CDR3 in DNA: TGTGCCAGCAGCCGCCGGGGTGGCTACACCTTC. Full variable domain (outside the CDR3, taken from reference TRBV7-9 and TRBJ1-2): DTGVSQNPRHKITKRGQNVTFRCDPISEHNRLYWYRQTLGQGPEFLTYFQNEAQLEKSRLLSDRFSAERPKGSFSTLEIQRTEQGDSAMYLCASSRRGGYTFGSGTRLTVV.

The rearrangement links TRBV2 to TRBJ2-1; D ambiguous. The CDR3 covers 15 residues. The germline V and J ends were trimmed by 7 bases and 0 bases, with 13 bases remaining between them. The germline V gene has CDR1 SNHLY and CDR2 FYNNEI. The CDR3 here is CASTPVPSSYNEQFF. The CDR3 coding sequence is TGTGCCAGCACCCCAGTCCCCAGCTCCTACAATGAGCAGTTCTTC.

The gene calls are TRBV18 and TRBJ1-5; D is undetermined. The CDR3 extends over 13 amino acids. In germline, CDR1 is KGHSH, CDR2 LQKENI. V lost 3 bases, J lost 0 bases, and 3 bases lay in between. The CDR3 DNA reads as TGTGCCAGCTCACCGTATAGCAATCAGCCCCAGCATTTT. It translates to CASSPYSNQPQHF.